Presented here are 22 T cell receptor beta chains from one specimen sequenced in a study of blood T cell repertoires in COVID-19. Some clones are missing from TCRdb's copy, which holds only in-frame ones; the method was immunoSEQ multiplex PCR. Of approximately 100,000 clones detected, approximately 85% appear once; the ten largest clones hold around 6%. Input material: peripheral blood. The receptors come from a woman aged 55-70 years with acute or convalescent COVID-19.

This sequence joins TRBV9 and TRBJ2-2; 13 positions match TRBD2. This CDR3 contains 17 residues. Germline assignment: CDR1 SGDLS and CDR2 YYNGEE. Germline trimming cut 3 bases from V and 4 bases from J; bases unmatched to any gene: 6. CDR3 sequence: CASSELAGGPGTGELFF. The CDR3 coding sequence is TGTGCCAGCAGCGAACTAGCGGGAGGGCCTGGCACCGGGGAGCTGTTTTTT.

The chain carries TRBV7-9 and TRBJ2-1, with 11 bases aligning to TRBD2. This CDR3 is 16 amino acids long. In germline, CDR1 is SEHNR, CDR2 FQNEAQ (reference sequence). V was pared by 4 bases and J by 0 bases, with 2 bases of the junction left unmatched. For the CDR3, the DNA is TGTGCCAGCAGCTCTAGCGGGAGGACCTCCTACAATGAGCAGTTCTTC. Translating it yields CASSSSGRTSYNEQFF.

This chain links TRBV7-3 with TRBJ2-1, with 14 bases aligning to TRBD2. The germline gives CDR1 SGHTA, CDR2 FQGTGA. V was pared by 5 bases and J by 0 bases, with 6 bases of the junction left unmatched. This CDR3 spans 18 amino acids. CDR3 in amino acids: CASSPGLAGESSYNEQFF. The CDR3, as DNA: TGTGCCAGCAGCCCGGGACTAGCGGGAGAGAGCTCCTACAATGAGCAGTTCTTC.

The V and J genes are TRBV3-1 (or the pseudogene TRBV3-2) and TRBJ2-1; no definite D call. Per the germline V gene, CDR1 is LGHDT and CDR2 is YNNKEL (reference sequence). This CDR3 contains 15 residues. V was trimmed by 4 bases and J by 5 bases, leaving 15 bases between them. CDR3 sequence: CASSRFGSVNNEQFF. The CDR3 region has the DNA TGTGCCAGCAGCCGATTCGGGTCTGTTAACAATGAGCAGTTCTTC.

The CDR3 protein is CASSWGGSEKLFF. The CDR3 DNA sequence: TGTGCCAGCAGTTGGGGGGGCAGTGAAAAACTGTTTTTT. The chain has TRBV12-3 or TRBV12-4 and TRBJ1-4, with D possibly matching TRBD1 (6 bases). Trimming pared 4 bases from V and 7 bases from J, leaving 10 bases between. The CDR3 totals 13 residues.

V and J are TRBV9 and TRBJ2-7; a weak D match, TRBD2 (6 bases). V lost 5 bases and J lost 4, with 10 bases in between. The germline CDR1 and CDR2 sequences are SGDLS and YYNGEE. The CDR3 has 12 residues. The CDR3 nucleotides read TGTGCCAGCAGTCCCGGGAGATACGAGCAGTACTTC. It encodes CASSPGRYEQYF.

The chain combines TRBV5-1 with TRBJ1-2; possibly TRBD1 for D (6 bases). Germline V gives CDR1 SGHRS, CDR2 YFSETQ. The V gene lost 0 bases and the J gene lost 6 bases, with 12 bases spanning the gap. The CDR3 has 14 residues. The CDR3 DNA is TGCGCCAGCAGCTTGGCGCAGGGGCCGAATGGCTACACCTTC. Translating gives CASSLAQGPNGYTF.

This chain uses TRBV29-1 with TRBJ1-1; the match to TRBD1 covers 9 bases. Trimming at V came to 7 bases and at J to 3 bases, leaving 9 bases not matched to a gene. The CDR3 is 14 residues long. Germline CDR1 reads SQVTM; CDR2 reads ANQGSEA. CDR3 DNA: TGCAGCGCCACGACAGGGGGAAAATACACTGAAGCTTTCTTT. Its protein is CSATTGGKYTEAFF.

This chain links TRBV20-1 with TRBJ2-4; the D gene is possibly TRBD2 (6 bases). This CDR3 is 14 amino acids long. Trimming removed 3 bases at V and 8 bases at J, with 17 bases between. CDR1 and CDR2 from the germline V gene are DFQATT and SNEGSKA (reference sequence). CDR3 sequence reads: CSASLARREDIQYF. The CDR3 DNA follows: TGCAGTGCTAGTCTCGCCAGGAGGGAGGACATTCAGTACTTC.

The V and J genes are TRBV9 and TRBJ1-6; D call uncertain. CDR3 length: 15 residues. V lost 0 bases and J 7 bases, leaving 11 bases between the germline ends. CDR1 is SGDLS, CDR2 YYNGEE, per germline. The CDR3 reads CASSVEGGLNSPLHF. In DNA, the CDR3 is TGTGCCAGCAGCGTAGAGGGAGGGTTGAATTCACCCCTCCACTTT.

This chain connects TRBV6-5 to TRBJ2-1, with 8 nucleotides matching TRBD2. CDR1 is MNHEY, CDR2 SVGAGI, per germline. V lost 7 bases to trimming and J lost 4 bases; unmatched junction nucleotides: 9. The CDR3 sequence is 15 residues long. The CDR3 DNA is TGTGCCAGCACAAAGGCGGGAGGAGGGTACAATGAGCAGTTCTTC. Translation: CASTKAGGGYNEQFF.

The chain couples TRBV7-9 to TRBJ1-1, with D hard to call. CDR1 is SEHNR and CDR2 is FQNEAQ in the germline V gene (reference sequence). CDR3 length: 13 residues. The ends were cut back, 5 bases at V and 5 bases at J, with 12 bases in the middle. The CDR3 DNA follows: TGTGCCAGCAGCCCGGGGTCCTTTACTGAAGCTTTCTTT. Its translation is CASSPGSFTEAFF.

This clone was seen once. The chain joins TRBV7-9 to TRBJ2-7; a weak D match, TRBD2 (6 bases). The V end was cut by 0 bases, the J end by 9 bases, with 12 bases between. This CDR3 region has 13 residues. The germline CDR1 and CDR2 sequences are SEHNR and FQNEAQ (reference sequence). CDR3 in DNA: TGTGCCAGCAGCTTAGCTAGCGGAAACGGGCAGTACGTC. Translating it yields CASSLASGNGQYV.

This clone was recorded only once. This chain connects TRBV5-1 to TRBJ2-3; TRBD2 matches at 10 bases. The CDR3 is 16 amino acids. V lost 1 base and J lost 5; bases outside the gene matches: 7. Germline CDR1 SGHRS, CDR2 YFSETQ. The CDR3 nucleotides read TGCGCCAGCAGCTTGCCCCTAGCGGGAGATATAGATACGCAGTATTTT. This gives the protein CASSLPLAGDIDTQYF. Together with reference TRBV5-1 and TRBJ2-3, the CDR3 gives the full variable domain: KAGVTQTPRYLIKTRGQQVTLSCSPISGHRSVSWYQQTPGQGLQFLFEYFSETQRNKGNFPGRFSGRQFSNSRSEMNVSTLELGDSALYLCASSLPLAGDIDTQYFGPGTRLTVL.

The V gene is TRBV5-1, the J gene TRBJ2-7, with 7 bases aligning to TRBD2. The J segment lost 7 bases and the V segment lost 5 bases, leaving 15 bases of the junction unmatched. The CDR3 contains 15 residues. Germline V CDR1 and CDR2: SGHRS, YFSETQ. CDR3 region: CASSWGGLNNGEQYF. CDR3 sequence (DNA): TGCGCCAGCAGTTGGGGGGGTCTCAACAATGGGGAGCAGTACTTC.

Here the CDR3 reads CASQQDTTYNEQFF. The DNA for the CDR3 is TGTGCCAGCCAGCAGGACACGACCTACAATGAGCAGTTCTTC. This chain connects TRBV7-8 to TRBJ2-1; D possibly corresponds to TRBD1 (5 bases). V shed 8 bases and J shed 2 bases, with 13 bases lying between them. CDR3 size: 14 residues. CDR1 is SGHVS, CDR2 FQNEAQ, per germline.

The rearrangement uses TRBV5-5 and TRBJ2-7, with 9 positions matching TRBD2. This CDR3 has 17 amino acids. V trimming: 0 bases; J trimming: 4 bases; junction bases outside the gene matches: 11. Germline assignment: CDR1 SGHKS and CDR2 YYEKEE (reference sequence). CDR3 region: CASSLEGSGSFPYEQYF. CDR3 DNA: TGTGCCAGCAGCTTGGAGGGTAGCGGGAGTTTTCCGTACGAGCAGTACTTC. The entire variable domain, with the rest obtained from reference TRBV5-5 and TRBJ2-7, is as follows: DAGVTQSPTHLIKTRGQQVTLRCSPISGHKSVSWYQQVLGQGPQFIFQYYEKEERGRGNFPDRFSARQFPNYSSELNVNALLLGDSALYLCASSLEGSGSFPYEQYFGPGTRLTVT.

The chain joins TRBV28 to TRBJ2-2; 8 bases are shared with TRBD1. V lost 4 bases, J lost 7 bases, and 5 bases stayed unmatched. The CDR3 has 14 amino acids. Germline loops: CDR1 MDHEN, CDR2 SYDVKM. The CDR3 spells CASSWTGSGGELFF. The CDR3 DNA is TGTGCCAGCAGTTGGACAGGGTCGGGCGGGGAGCTGTTTTTT.

The chain couples TRBV6-1 to TRBJ2-2; D is perhaps TRBD2 (6 bases). V lost 8 bases, J lost 6 bases, and 10 bases lay in between. Germline V gene lookup returns CDR1 MNHNS and CDR2 SASEGT. CDR3 size: 12 residues. CDR3 amino acids: CASDPSAGELFF. The CDR3 bases are TGTGCCAGCGACCCTAGCGCCGGGGAGCTGTTTTTT.

The chain employs TRBV12-3 or TRBV12-4 and TRBJ1-6, with 7 bases matching TRBD1. With V trimmed by 8 bases and J by 10 bases, 8 bases remained unmatched. This CDR3 comprises 13 residues. This chain's CDR3 is CASGTGVLSPLHF. DNA of the CDR3: TGTGCCAGCGGAACAGGGGTTTTGTCACCCCTCCACTTT.

The chain combines TRBV27 with TRBJ1-6, with a weak D call TRBD1 (6 bases). Trimming removed 2 bases from V and 7 bases from J, with 12 bases in between. The CDR3 is made up of 15 amino acids. Germline V gene sequence: CDR1 MNHEY, CDR2 SMNVEV (reference sequence). CDR3 coding DNA: TGTGCCAGCAGTTTAGGGGGCGTCGGCAATTCACCCCTCCACTTT. This codes for CASSLGGVGNSPLHF.

The rearrangement uses TRBV28 and TRBJ2-7; TRBD2 matches at 9 bases. Germline lookup yields CDR1 MDHEN and CDR2 SYDVKM. J gave up 4 bases and V 5 bases, and 12 bases lay outside the gene matches. This CDR3 spans 16 amino acids. CDR3 nucleotides: TGTGCCAGCAGTCCCCTGCTAGCGGGGTCCCTATACGAGCAGTACTTC. It yields the protein CASSPLLAGSLYEQYF.